These 24 T cell receptor beta chains share one sample of origin, sequenced in a study of T-cell reconstitution after alpha-beta-depleted transplantation in children (dated by TCRdb to the mid-2010s). Preparation of the library involved PCR. TCRdb names Illumina HiSeq 2500 as the instrument used. TCR library preparation used molecular barcoding, with unique molecular identifiers applied to normalize quantification of the TCRbeta repertoire. The public reads were run again by TCRdb, first through fastp at Q25 and then through MiXCR, and only productive beta chains were kept. All rows with the same CDR3 protein become a single entry with the most common DNA and genes. The sample table holds 150,000 to 250,000 distinct CDR3 sequences, of which 14% to 15% were seen once. The ten largest account for under 15% of the sample. The sample in question was PBMCs from the stem cell graft donor, obtained from the stem cell graft. These receptors all come from a human donor who donated a stem cell graft to a child with acute lymphoblastic leukemia.

V usage is TRBV2 and J usage is TRBJ1-5, with 7 nucleotides matching TRBD1. The germline CDR1 and CDR2 sequences are SNHLY and FYNNEI. The J segment lost 4 bases and the V segment lost 8 bases, leaving 5 bases of the junction unmatched. CDR3 length: 13 amino acids. Written as DNA, the CDR3 is TGTGCCAGCGGGACAGACATGAATCAGCCCCAGCATTTT. Translated, it gives CASGTDMNQPQHF.

At least ten counts were recorded for this clonotype. The chain links TRBV7-2 to TRBJ2-7; 12 bases fit TRBD2. The CDR3 contains 15 residues. Trimming cost V 3 bases and J 5 bases; bases outside gene matches: 5. Looked up from germline, CDR1 is SGHTA and CDR2 is FQGNSA. CDR3 nucleotide sequence: TGTGCCAGCAGCTTGAACCTAGCGGGAGGGGACGAGCAGTACTTC. Protein: CASSLNLAGGDEQYF.

There are a few counts of this clonotype. The V gene is TRBV10-3, the J gene TRBJ1-1; no reliable D call. This CDR3 contains 15 residues. The germline V gene has CDR1 ENHRY and CDR2 SYGVKD. Between the trimmed V and J ends, which lost 4 bases and 4 bases, there was a span of 16 bases. The DNA of the CDR3 is TGTGCCATCAGTGCCTTGCAAGGGATTCGCACTGAAGCTTTCTTT. Protein: CAISALQGIRTEAFF.

Many counts were recorded for this clonotype. The chain combines TRBV5-1 with TRBJ2-3; D remains unclear. The CDR3 consists of 16 residues. V was shortened by 4 bases and J by 2 bases, with 17 bases between the two germline ends. Germline CDR1 SGHRS, CDR2 YFSETQ. This CDR3 is CASSPITADSTDTQYF. The CDR3 nucleotides read TGCGCCAGCAGCCCAATCACAGCCGACTCCACAGATACGCAGTATTTT.

The chain has TRBV19 and TRBJ1-1, with TRBD1 identical over 8 bases. With 10 bases clipped from V and 4 bases from J, the junction kept 5 bases outside the gene matches. CDR1 is LNHDA and CDR2 is SQIVND in the germline V gene (reference sequence). The CDR3 is 12 amino acids. The CDR3 coding sequence is TGTGCCACCACACAGGGGGTCACTGAAGCTTTCTTT. It specifies CATTQGVTEAFF. The full variable domain, its missing parts supplied by reference TRBV19 and TRBJ1-1, is DGGITQSPKYLFRKEGQNVTLSCEQNLNHDAMYWYRQDPGQGLRLIYYSQIVNDFQKGDIAEGYSVSREKKESFPLTVTSAQKNPTAFYLCATTQGVTEAFFGQGTRLTVV.

This clonotype was recorded a few times. The rearrangement joins TRBV7-9 to TRBJ2-1; D not certain. The CDR3 is 13 amino acids. CDR1 is SEHNR and CDR2 is FQNEAQ in the germline V gene (reference sequence). Between the trimmed V and J ends, which lost 2 bases and 9 bases, there was a span of 11 bases. The CDR3 bases are TGTGCCAGCAGCTTATCCCGATCTTCTGAGCAGTTCTTC. This translates into CASSLSRSSEQFF.

V is TRBV11-1 and J is TRBJ2-7; D ambiguous. From germline, CDR1 is SGHAT and CDR2 FQDESV (reference sequence). The V end was cut by 3 bases, the J end by 5 bases, with 14 bases between. CDR3 size: 14 residues. CDR3 DNA: TGTGCCAGCAGCTTTGAGACGGCTGTAGACGAGCAGTACTTC. This translates into CASSFETAVDEQYF.

This clonotype occurred a few times. The chain combines TRBV7-8 with TRBJ2-7; 9 positions agree with TRBD1. This CDR3 spans 14 amino acids. Germline trimming cut 5 bases from V and 6 bases from J; bases unmatched to any gene: 8. In germline, CDR1 is SGHVS, CDR2 FQNEAQ. The CDR3 is CASSRSQGAREQYF. The DNA for the CDR3 is TGTGCCAGCAGCCGATCACAGGGGGCTCGCGAGCAGTACTTC. The full variable domain, completed using reference TRBV7-8 and TRBJ2-7, is GAGVSQSPRYKVAKRGQDVALRCDPISGHVSLFWYQQALGQGPEFLTYFQNEAQLDKSGLPSDRFFAERPEGSVSTLKIQRTQQEDSAVYLCASSRSQGAREQYFGPGTRLTVT.

This clonotype was recorded at least ten times. This rearrangement joins TRBV11-2 to TRBJ1-4, with 8 bases that match TRBD1. The J segment lost 7 bases and the V segment lost 5 bases, leaving 9 bases of the junction unmatched. The CDR3 spans 15 residues. Germline assignment: CDR1 SGHAT and CDR2 FQNNGV. The chain's CDR3 is CASSVFSDRGEKLFF. In DNA form, the CDR3 reads TGTGCCAGCAGCGTTTTTAGCGACAGGGGTGAAAAACTGTTTTTT.

This clonotype was seen at least ten times. The V call is TRBV5-1, the J call TRBJ1-2, with 8 nucleotides matching TRBD1. Germline-derived CDR1 and CDR2 are SGHRS and YFSETQ. V lost 4 bases and J lost 5; bases outside the gene matches: 13. CDR3 length equals 16 residues. The CDR3 loop is CASSITTTGDGYGYTF. The CDR3 DNA sequence: TGCGCCAGCAGCATAACGACGACAGGGGATGGATATGGCTACACCTTC.

This clonotype was observed at least ten times. This chain joins TRBV20-1 and TRBJ2-3; D ambiguous. This CDR3 contains 13 residues. Germline CDR1 and CDR2: DFQATT and SNEGSKA (reference sequence). Trimming pared 4 bases from V and 2 bases from J, leaving 10 bases between. The CDR3 is CSAIGGSTDTQYF. CDR3 coding DNA: TGCAGTGCTATAGGCGGATCCACAGATACGCAGTATTTT.

This clonotype was observed at least ten times. The chain has TRBV6-1 and TRBJ1-3; 8 bases line up with TRBD1. J lost 0 bases, V lost 6 bases, and 4 bases had no gene match. Germline CDR1 is MNHNS and CDR2 is SASEGT. This CDR3 region has 15 residues. DNA for the CDR3: TGTGCCAGCAGCAGGACAGGGCTCTCTGGAAACACCATATATTTT. It is translated as CASSRTGLSGNTIYF.

Many counts were recorded for this clonotype. The chain couples TRBV7-8 to TRBJ2-2; unclear D gene. Germline V gene data show CDR1 as SGHVS and CDR2 as FQNEAQ. The CDR3 runs 13 residues. The germline V and J ends were trimmed by 4 bases and 4 bases, with 7 bases remaining between them. In DNA, the CDR3 is TGTGCCAGCAGCTCCCGACTCACCGGGGAGCTGTTTTTT. Residues: CASSSRLTGELFF.

This clonotype was picked up many times. The V call is TRBV5-1, the J call TRBJ1-2; 7 bases map to TRBD1. In germline, CDR1 is SGHRS, CDR2 YFSETQ. The CDR3 has 15 amino acids. The trim removed 4 bases at V and 4 bases at J, leaving 10 bases unmatched. The CDR3 region is CASSKGQLNPYGYTF. CDR3 DNA: TGCGCCAGCAGCAAGGGACAGCTTAATCCCTATGGCTACACCTTC. Looking up the rest from reference TRBV5-1 and TRBJ1-2 gives the full variable domain: KAGVTQTPRYLIKTRGQQVTLSCSPISGHRSVSWYQQTPGQGLQFLFEYFSETQRNKGNFPGRFSGRQFSNSRSEMNVSTLELGDSALYLCASSKGQLNPYGYTFGSGTRLTVV.

As concerns this clonotype: Since a much larger clone is just one base distant, this may be a read error. The chain employs TRBV27 and TRBJ2-7; 10 bases agree with TRBD1. The junction had 10 bases not matched to a gene; V was cut back by 5 bases and J by 9 bases. The CDR3 is 14 residues long. Germline V gene lookup returns CDR1 MNHEY and CDR2 SMNVEV (reference sequence). CDR3 sequence: CASSPGTGALGQYF. Written as DNA, the CDR3 is TGTGCCAGCAGTCCCGGGACAGGGGCGTTAGGGCAGTACTTC.

This clonotype was counted only a few times. The rearrangement joins TRBV2 to TRBJ2-7, with D maybe TRBD2 (5 bases). The germline V gene has CDR1 SNHLY and CDR2 FYNNEI. This CDR3 comprises 14 residues. Trimming removed 4 bases from V and 3 bases from J, with 13 bases in between. As DNA, the CDR3 is TGTGCCAGCAGTGGAGACTACGGTGACTACGAGCAGTACTTC. It encodes CASSGDYGDYEQYF. Drawing the rest from reference TRBV2 and TRBJ2-7, the complete variable domain is EPEVTQTPSHQVTQMGQEVILRCVPISNHLYFYWYRQILGQKVEFLVSFYNNEISEKSEIFDDQFSVERPDGSNFTLKIRSTKLEDSAMYFCASSGDYGDYEQYFGPGTRLTVT.

This clonotype was counted ten times or more. V and J are TRBV5-4 and TRBJ2-2; 7 bases are shared with TRBD2. The germline gives CDR1 SGHNT, CDR2 YYREEE (reference sequence). V lost 1 base to trimming and J lost 4 bases; unmatched junction nucleotides: 16. This CDR3 contains 19 residues. This CDR3 is CASSLFLIIGAGTTGELFF. The CDR3 nucleotides are TGTGCCAGCAGCTTGTTTCTAATTATAGGAGCGGGAACCACCGGGGAGCTGTTTTTT.

This chain joins TRBV2 and TRBJ1-5, with D possibly TRBD1 on 5 matching bases. Trimming took off 5 bases at V and 3 bases at J, with 14 bases between the two ends. Germline V gene lookup returns CDR1 SNHLY and CDR2 FYNNEI. The CDR3 consists of 15 residues. The CDR3, as DNA: TGTGCCAGCAGTCGTGATGGGGCAACCAATCAGCCCCAGCATTTT. Its translation is CASSRDGATNQPQHF.

With regard to this clonotype: A much larger clone differs by one base, so this may be a read error. The chain employs TRBV9 and TRBJ2-1; D is unresolved. CDR1 SGDLS and CDR2 YYNGEE come from the germline V gene. This CDR3 spans 13 amino acids. The CDR3 sequence is CASSVAPFDEQLF. In DNA form, the CDR3 reads TGTGCCAGCAGCGTAGCCCCCTTTGATGAGCAGTTGTTC. The full variable domain, in which reference TRBV9 and TRBJ2-1 provide the parts outside the CDR3, is DSGVTQTPKHLITATGQRVTLRCSPRSGDLSVYWYQQSLDQGLQFLIQYYNGEERAKGNILERFSAQQFPDLHSELNLSSLELGDSALYFCASSVAPFDEQLFGPGTRLTVL.

This clonotype was observed many times. The rearrangement links TRBV5-1 to TRBJ2-4, with 7 bases identical to TRBD2. Per the germline V gene, CDR1 is SGHRS and CDR2 is YFSETQ. V was clipped by 0 bases and J by 3 bases; unmatched bases: 3. CDR3 size: 15 residues. The CDR3 loop reads CASSLATGGKNIQYF. For the CDR3, the DNA is TGCGCCAGCAGCTTGGCTACGGGAGGCAAAAACATTCAGTACTTC. The variable domain in full, completed from reference TRBV5-1 and TRBJ2-4, reads KAGVTQTPRYLIKTRGQQVTLSCSPISGHRSVSWYQQTPGQGLQFLFEYFSETQRNKGNFPGRFSGRQFSNSRSEMNVSTLELGDSALYLCASSLATGGKNIQYFGAGTRLSVL.

This clonotype was detected many times. The chain links TRBV6-5 to TRBJ2-7; D assignment may be TRBD1 or TRBD2 (6 bases each). The V end lost 7 bases, the J end lost 2 bases, and 15 bases lay between the germline ends. Germline V lookup: CDR1 MNHEY, CDR2 SVGAGI. CDR3 length equals 14 residues. CDR3 loop: CASKGGSGPYEQYF. The CDR3 DNA reads TGTGCCAGCAAGGGGGGTAGCGGTCCCTACGAGCAGTACTTC.

The rearrangement uses TRBV5-1 and TRBJ2-7; D possibly corresponds to TRBD1 (6 bases). V was cut by 7 bases and J by 10 bases, with 24 bases left in between. CDR1 is SGHRS and CDR2 is YFSETQ in the germline V gene. This CDR3 spans 14 amino acids. The CDR3 sequence: CASGPGHGELLQYF. CDR3 DNA sequence: TGCGCCAGCGGTCCGGGACATGGGGAACTTCTACAGTACTTC. The whole variable domain, filled in from reference TRBV5-1 and TRBJ2-7, reads KAGVTQTPRYLIKTRGQQVTLSCSPISGHRSVSWYQQTPGQGLQFLFEYFSETQRNKGNFPGRFSGRQFSNSRSEMNVSTLELGDSALYLCASGPGHGELLQYFGPGTRLTVT.

The sample holds many counts of this clonotype. The chain couples TRBV7-9 to TRBJ2-3; tentatively, D is TRBD2 (5 bases). The CDR3 totals 15 residues. Germline V lookup: CDR1 SEHNR, CDR2 FQNEAQ (reference sequence). Trimming shortened V by 5 bases and J by 4 bases, and 16 bases separated the two germline ends. The CDR3 region is CASSQDWSHPDTQYF. CDR3 DNA sequence: TGTGCCAGCAGCCAGGACTGGTCTCATCCAGATACGCAGTATTTT.

This clonotype has a count of ten or more. Here the CDR3 reads CSASLSTNYGYTF. CDR3 DNA: TGCAGTGCTAGCCTCTCAACTAACTATGGCTACACCTTC. V is TRBV20-1 and J is TRBJ1-2; D remains ambiguous. The CDR3 spans 13 residues. CDR1 is DFQATT, CDR2 SNEGSKA, per germline (reference sequence). Trimming shortened V by 3 bases and J by 0 bases, and 8 bases separated the two germline ends.